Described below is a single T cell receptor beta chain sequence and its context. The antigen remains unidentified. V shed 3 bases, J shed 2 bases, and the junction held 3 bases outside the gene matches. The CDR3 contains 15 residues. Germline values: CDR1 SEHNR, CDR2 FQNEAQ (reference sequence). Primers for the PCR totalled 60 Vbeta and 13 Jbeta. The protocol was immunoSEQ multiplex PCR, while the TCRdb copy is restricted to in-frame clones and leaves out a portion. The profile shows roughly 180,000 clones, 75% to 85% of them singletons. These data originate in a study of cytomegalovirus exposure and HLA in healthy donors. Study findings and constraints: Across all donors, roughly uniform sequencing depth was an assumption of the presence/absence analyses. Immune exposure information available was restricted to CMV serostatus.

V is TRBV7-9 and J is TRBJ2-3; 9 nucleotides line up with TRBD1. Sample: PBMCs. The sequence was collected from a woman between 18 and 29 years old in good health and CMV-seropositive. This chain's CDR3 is CASSFGTGITDTQYF. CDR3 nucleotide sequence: TGTGCCAGCAGCTTTGGGACAGGGATCACAGATACGCAGTATTTT. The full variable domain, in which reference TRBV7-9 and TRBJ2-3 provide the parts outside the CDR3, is DTGVSQNPRHKITKRGQNVTFRCDPISEHNRLYWYRQTLGQGPEFLTYFQNEAQLEKSRLLSDRFSAERPKGSFSTLEIQRTEQGDSAMYLCASSFGTGITDTQYFGPGTRLTVL.